Listed below are T cell receptor beta chains from one sample, sequenced in a study of regulatory T cells. The assay was immunoSEQ multiplex PCR, and TCRdb's table has in-frame clones only and misses some. The table lists about 35,000 clones, about 89% of them singletons. The sequencing input was conventional CD4+ T cells sorted from blood. The receptor set was obtained from a person aged 18 to 30 with CD3G deficiency. Both conserved end residues are part of each CDR3. Fields, in order: V gene, J gene, CDR3 protein.

>TRBV28|TRBJ1-2
CASSSLGYGYTF
>TRBV10-2|TRBJ2-2
CASRQVNTGELFF